These 28 T cell receptor beta chains were sequenced from one sample in a study of T cells after posttransplantation cyclophosphamide. Clones were sequenced by immunoSEQ multiplex PCR, and TCRdb holds only the in-frame ones, with some missing. Listed for the sample are over 30,000 clones, none seen a single time. The sequenced sample was PBMCs. Every receptor here comes from a girl under 18 in good health, CMV-negative, and a related stem cell transplant donor.

This clone was found many times. This sequence joins TRBV28 and TRBJ2-2; D perhaps matches TRBD1 (6 bases). The germline V and J ends were trimmed by 5 bases and 6 bases, with 13 bases remaining between them. Germline V gene sequence: CDR1 MDHEN, CDR2 SYDVKM. This CDR3 has 14 amino acids. The CDR3 DNA follows: TGTGCCAGCAGTATGATCAGGGGCGCCGGGGAGCTGTTTTTT. It is translated as CASSMIRGAGELFF.

This clone turned up a few times. The chain joins TRBV9 to TRBJ2-7, with 10 bases fitting TRBD1. This CDR3 comprises 16 residues. With 4 bases clipped from V and 7 bases from J, the junction kept 14 bases outside the gene matches. Germline V CDR1 and CDR2: SGDLS, YYNGEE. The chain's CDR3 is CASSPNTGTGVGEQYF. The CDR3 DNA reads TGTGCCAGCAGCCCCAATACGGGGACAGGGGTGGGGGAGCAGTACTTC.

This clone showed up many times. This chain links TRBV11-1 with TRBJ1-3; D is undetermined. Trimming cost V 4 bases and J 2 bases, with 12 bases left between them. Germline values: CDR1 SGHAT, CDR2 FQDESV (reference sequence). CDR3 length: 15 residues. The CDR3 DNA reads as TGTGCCAGCAGCTCAAAGCCGGTGGCTGGAAACACCATATATTTT. Translating it yields CASSSKPVAGNTIYF.

This clone came up many times. This chain connects TRBV19 to TRBJ2-3, with D tentatively TRBD1 (6 bases). V gave up 5 bases and J gave up 2 bases, with 17 bases separating them. The CDR3 extends over 16 amino acids. Germline-derived CDR1 and CDR2 are LNHDA and SQIVND (reference sequence). The CDR3 loop is CASSLLGQPITDTQYF. The CDR3 DNA reads TGTGCCAGTAGTCTCCTCGGACAGCCCATCACAGATACGCAGTATTTT.

This clone came up many times. The chain uses TRBV5-1 and TRBJ1-1; D is unclear. Germline V CDR1 and CDR2: SGHRS, YFSETQ. Deletions cut 2 bases from V and 1 base from J, with 9 bases between. The CDR3 runs 14 residues. CDR3 in amino acids: CASSFTRGNTEAFF. In DNA, the CDR3 is TGCGCCAGCAGCTTTACCAGAGGGAACACTGAAGCTTTCTTT.

This clone was found many times. This chain links TRBV7-9 with TRBJ2-1, with TRBD2 matching over 7 bases. The length of the CDR3 is 16 residues. Germline V gives CDR1 SEHNR, CDR2 FQNEAQ (reference sequence). V trimming: 2 bases; J trimming: 5 bases; junction bases outside the gene matches: 9. The CDR3 nucleotides read TGTGCCAGCAGCTTATTGGTGCTAGCGGCCCACAATGAGCAGTTCTTC. Amino acid sequence: CASSLLVLAAHNEQFF.

In this sample, this clone turned up many times. The genes are TRBV6-1 and TRBJ1-5; D gene uncertain. Trimming shortened V by 7 bases and J by 2 bases, and 12 bases separated the two germline ends. CDR1 is MNHNS, CDR2 SASEGT, per germline. The CDR3 contains 14 residues. CDR3 sequence (DNA): TGTGCCAGCACTAAAGACAATGGCAATCAGCCCCAGCATTTT. As protein: CASTKDNGNQPQHF.

This clone was recorded many times. V gene TRBV19 combines with J gene TRBJ1-1, with no clear D. CDR3 length equals 16 residues. Germline lookup yields CDR1 LNHDA and CDR2 SQIVND (reference sequence). V lost 4 bases, J lost 1 base, and 16 bases lay in between. The CDR3 protein is CASSTLRGQENTEAFF. The CDR3 DNA follows: TGTGCCAGTAGTACACTTAGAGGGCAGGAGAACACTGAAGCTTTCTTT.

This clone was recorded a few times. This chain connects TRBV15 to TRBJ2-5, with 9 bases lining up with TRBD1. The J call may be in error: the DNA end matches TRBJ2-7 better. CDR1 and CDR2 from the germline V gene are LNHNV and YYDKDF (reference sequence). The CDR3 spans 16 residues. The CDR3 DNA reads TGTGCCACCAGCGCAACTGGGACAGGGAGAGCCTACGAGCAGTACTTC. It codes for CATSATGTGRAYEQYF.

This clone was recorded at least ten times. This chain connects TRBV5-4 to TRBJ1-2; 9 nucleotides line up with TRBD1. J was trimmed by 4 bases and V by 0 bases; bases with no gene match: 1. CDR1 and CDR2 (germline): SGHNT, YYREEE (reference sequence). This CDR3 has 14 residues. The CDR3 is CASSLEGQGYGYTF. Here the CDR3 DNA reads TGTGCCAGCAGCTTGGAGGGACAGGGCTATGGCTACACCTTC.

This clone has just a few counts. The J gene is TRBJ2-7, the V gene TRBV28; a weak D match, TRBD1 (8 bases). V shed 7 bases and J shed 7 bases, with 23 bases lying between them. Germline CDR1 reads MDHEN; CDR2 reads SYDVKM. The CDR3 is 15 residues long. CDR3 DNA sequence: TGTGCCAGCACCCCACAGGGGGGGGCCGGGAGGGAGCAGTACTTC. Protein: CASTPQGGAGREQYF.

This clone came up a few times. The rearrangement uses TRBV5-1 and TRBJ2-3, with D perhaps matching TRBD1 (6 bases). CDR1 is SGHRS, CDR2 YFSETQ, per germline. V was trimmed by 4 bases and J by 1 base, leaving 10 bases between them. The CDR3 contains 14 residues. CDR3 loop: CASSVDSRTDTQYF. The CDR3 DNA reads TGCGCCAGCAGCGTGGACAGTCGCACAGATACGCAGTATTTT.

Ten or more counts support this clone. The gene calls are TRBV4-1 and TRBJ2-1; a possible D gene is TRBD2 (6 bases). With 0 bases removed from V and 7 bases from J, the gap between germline ends came to 13 bases. The CDR3 has 15 amino acids. Germline lookup yields CDR1 MGHRA and CDR2 YSYEKL. The DNA of the CDR3 is TGCGCCAGCAGCCAAGAAGGGTTCGCGGGGAATGAGCAGTTCTTC. Its protein is CASSQEGFAGNEQFF.

This clone occurred many times. V and J are TRBV15 and TRBJ2-1, with 10 nucleotides matching TRBD1. Trimming at V came to 5 bases and at J to 7 bases, leaving 8 bases not matched to a gene. The germline gives CDR1 LNHNV, CDR2 YYDKDF (reference sequence). The CDR3 spans 15 residues. Here the CDR3 reads CATSRTGTGVNEQFF. CDR3 DNA: TGTGCCACCAGCCGGACCGGGACAGGGGTGAATGAGCAGTTCTTC.

This clone was counted ten times or more. The rearrangement links TRBV7-9 to TRBJ2-3; D not resolved. The CDR3 runs to 14 residues. V lost 0 bases and J 4 bases, leaving 8 bases between the germline ends. Germline CDR1 is SEHNR and CDR2 is FQNEAQ (reference sequence). CDR3: CASSLAEHSDTQYF. The CDR3 nucleotides read TGTGCCAGCAGCTTAGCGGAGCATTCAGATACGCAGTATTTT.

J is TRBJ2-3 and V is TRBV7-8, with a possible D match to TRBD2 (6 bases). The germline V and J ends were trimmed by 5 bases and 4 bases, with 16 bases remaining between them. Germline CDR1 and CDR2: SGHVS and FQNEAQ. The CDR3 is made up of 15 amino acids. The CDR3: CASSPTGERPDTQYF. CDR3 in DNA: TGTGCCAGCAGCCCCACGGGGGAACGTCCAGATACGCAGTATTTT.

This clone was seen ten or more times. In nucleotides, the CDR3 is TGTGCCAGCAGCCCATGGTCCGGGACAGGGGGTTACAATGAGCAGTTCTTC. This encodes CASSPWSGTGGYNEQFF. V is TRBV7-3 and J is TRBJ2-1, with 11 nucleotides matching TRBD1. Germline V gives CDR1 SGHTA, CDR2 FQGTGA. With V trimmed by 5 bases and J by 4 bases, 10 bases remained unmatched. CDR3 length equals 17 residues.

The rearrangement links TRBV7-2 to TRBJ2-7; TRBD2 agrees at 16 bases. Germline loops: CDR1 SGHTA, CDR2 FQGNSA. With 1 base clipped from V and 5 bases from J, the junction kept 8 bases outside the gene matches. This CDR3 has 18 amino acids. In DNA form, the CDR3 reads TGTGCCAGCAGCTTAGTGTCGGGGACTAGCGGGAGGGCGCACGAGCAGTACTTC. Amino acid sequence: CASSLVSGTSGRAHEQYF.

This clone was recorded many times. The rearrangement joins TRBV6-5 to TRBJ2-3, with TRBD1 matching over 7 bases. The CDR3 spans 13 residues. CDR1 and CDR2 from the germline V gene are MNHEY and SVGAGI. V was clipped by 4 bases and J by 3 bases; unmatched bases: 1. The CDR3 spells CASSLQGTDTQYF. The CDR3 DNA is TGTGCCAGCAGTTTACAGGGGACAGATACGCAGTATTTT.

This clone was counted many times. The chain employs TRBV28 and TRBJ1-2; no definite D call. In germline, CDR1 is MDHEN, CDR2 SYDVKM. The CDR3 runs to 14 residues. V was shortened by 7 bases and J by 6 bases, with 18 bases between the two germline ends. CDR3 region: CASKLAVFVNGYTF. The CDR3, as DNA: TGTGCCAGCAAATTGGCAGTTTTTGTCAATGGCTACACCTTC.

This chain connects TRBV10-1 to TRBJ2-5; weak D call: TRBD2 (6 bases). Germline V gene lookup returns CDR1 WNHNN and CDR2 SYGVQD (reference sequence). Trimming took 7 bases from V and 0 from J, leaving 21 bases between them. The CDR3 is 17 amino acids. The DNA of the CDR3 is TGCGCCAGCATAGGAGGGTCCCGGAGAGGGTACCAAGAGACCCAGTACTTC. Translated: CASIGGSRRGYQETQYF.

This clone was counted at least ten times. The genes are TRBV4-3 and TRBJ1-2; 7 bases agree with TRBD1. V shed 4 bases, J shed 5 bases, and the junction held 13 bases outside the gene matches. CDR3 size: 16 residues. CDR1 is LGHNA, CDR2 YSLEER, per germline. CDR3 bases: TGCGCCAGCAGCCCCCACTTTGAGGGGGCTTATTATGGCTACACCTTC. As protein: CASSPHFEGAYYGYTF.

This clone was recorded at least ten times. This rearrangement joins TRBV7-9 to TRBJ1-4; D is unclear. CDR1 is SEHNR, CDR2 FQNEAQ, per germline (reference sequence). Trimming shortened V by 6 bases and J by 1 base, and 9 bases separated the two germline ends. This CDR3 is 14 amino acids long. CDR3 sequence reads: CASSIRLTNEKLFF. The DNA of the CDR3 is TGTGCCAGCAGTATCAGGCTAACTAATGAAAAACTGTTTTTT.

This clone showed up many times. V and J are TRBV30 and TRBJ2-7; 7 positions agree with TRBD2. The trim removed 7 bases at V and 0 bases at J, leaving 9 bases unmatched. The CDR3 is made up of 14 amino acids. Germline values: CDR1 GTSNPN, CDR2 SVGIG (reference sequence). CDR3 nucleotides: TGTGCCTCGCAGGATAGCGGGTTCTCCTACGAGCAGTACTTC. Translating gives CASQDSGFSYEQYF.

This clone was detected ten times or more. The rearrangement links TRBV5-8 to TRBJ1-2; tentatively, D is TRBD1 (5 bases). The V gene's germline CDR1 is SGHTS and CDR2 YDEGEE. The CDR3 loop spans 12 amino acids. Trimming took off 5 bases at V and 5 bases at J, with 10 bases between the two ends. CDR3 loop: CASSSDSYGYTF. Here the CDR3 DNA reads TGTGCCAGCAGTTCCGACAGTTATGGCTACACCTTC.

This clone appeared many times. The chain recombines TRBV4-1 with TRBJ2-5; 7 bases fit TRBD2. The CDR3 has 14 residues. Per germline, CDR1 MGHRA and CDR2 YSYEKL. Trimming cost V 5 bases and J 4 bases; bases outside gene matches: 7. The CDR3 spells CASSSSGAAETQYF. The CDR3 DNA reads TGCGCCAGCAGCAGCAGCGGGGCCGCAGAGACCCAGTACTTC.

The chain joins TRBV27 to TRBJ2-2; 9 nucleotides align to TRBD1. V dropped 6 bases and J dropped 6; count of bases not matched to a gene: 17. The germline V gene has CDR1 MNHEY and CDR2 SMNVEV (reference sequence). The CDR3 runs to 18 residues. The CDR3 reads CASRPGQGRRASPGELFF. In DNA, the CDR3 is TGTGCCAGCAGGCCGGGACAGGGTCGTCGGGCGTCTCCCGGGGAGCTGTTTTTT.

About this clone itself: It is unclear where the CDR3 begins or ends on the DNA, so no DNA is shown, and the CDR3 is as TCRdb lists it. This chain uses TRBV6-4 with TRBJ2-1; TRBD2, the table's D call, lacks a check against the DNA. Germline V CDR1 and CDR2: MRHNA, SNTAGT. A total of 14 residues make up the CDR3, ends included. CDR3 region: CASSTSGEMSEQFF.